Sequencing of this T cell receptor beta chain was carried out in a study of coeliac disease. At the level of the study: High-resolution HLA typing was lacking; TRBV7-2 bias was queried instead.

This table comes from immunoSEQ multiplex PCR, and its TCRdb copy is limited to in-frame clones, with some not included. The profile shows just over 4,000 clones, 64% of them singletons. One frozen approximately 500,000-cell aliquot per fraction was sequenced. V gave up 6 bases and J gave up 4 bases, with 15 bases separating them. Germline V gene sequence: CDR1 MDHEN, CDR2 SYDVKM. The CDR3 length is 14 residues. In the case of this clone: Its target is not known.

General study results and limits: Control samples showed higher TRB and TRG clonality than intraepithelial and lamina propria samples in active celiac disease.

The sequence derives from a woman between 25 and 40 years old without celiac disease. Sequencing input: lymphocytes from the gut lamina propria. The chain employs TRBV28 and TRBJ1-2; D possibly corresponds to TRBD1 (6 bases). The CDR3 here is CASSLGQQFYGYTF. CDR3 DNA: TGTGCCAGCAGCCTGGGACAACAGTTCTATGGCTACACCTTC.